Shown below are 19 T cell receptor beta chains from a single sample sequenced in a study of immune characterization of retroperitoneal liposarcoma. TCRdb itself ran the PCR reads through MiXCR, one entry per CDR3 protein. In the table there are roughly 3,000 distinct CDR3 sequences, approximately 49% of which are singletons. Material: tumor tissue. The receptors were sampled from a male donor with retroperitoneal liposarcoma.

As for this clonotype: It is likely a read error, because the conserved phenylalanine at the end of the CDR3 is missing. No DNA is shown, since the ends of the CDR3 on it are uncertain; the CDR3 is the one TCRdb lists. The V and J genes are TRBV6-1 and TRBJ2-4; the table gives TRBD1 as D, unverified against the DNA. Germline loops: CDR1 MNHNS, CDR2 SASEGT. The CDR3 is made up of 9 amino acids, end residues included. The CDR3 loop reads CASSETGGG.

This clonotype is large by share. The J gene is TRBJ2-1, the V gene TRBV6-1; 7 positions agree with TRBD2. V lost 4 bases and J lost 10; bases outside the gene matches: 16. Per germline, CDR1 MNHNS and CDR2 SASEGT. The CDR3 covers 16 residues. The DNA of the CDR3 is TGTGCCAGCAGTGCTATAGCGGGTGGGAGACGGGGCGAGCAGTTCTTC. Protein: CASSAIAGGRRGEQFF.

By share, this clonotype ranks as medium-sized. The CDR3 DNA follows: TGTGCCAGCAGCTTAGTCTGGGCGGGAGCGGTGGAGACCCAGTACTTC. Translating it yields CASSLVWAGAVETQYF. The chain couples TRBV7-2 to TRBJ2-5; 7 positions agree with TRBD2. CDR3 length: 16 residues. Losses at the gene ends were 1 base for V and 5 bases for J; bases not matched to a gene: 10. Per germline, CDR1 SGHTA and CDR2 FQGNSA.

This clonotype turned up a few times. The V gene is TRBV6-6, the J gene TRBJ2-7; the D gene could be TRBD1 or TRBD2 (5 bases each). The V gene's germline CDR1 is MNHNY and CDR2 SVGAGI (reference sequence). The length of the CDR3 is 14 residues. The V and J ends lost 0 bases and 3 bases respectively, with 9 bases between them. CDR3 residues: CASSYSEGIYEQYF. The CDR3 coding sequence is TGTGCCAGCAGTTACTCAGAGGGGATCTACGAGCAGTACTTC.

V gene TRBV6-8 combines with J gene TRBJ2-1; 8 bases fit TRBD2. Germline values: CDR1 MNHGY, CDR2 SAAAGT. This CDR3 is 13 amino acids long. V shed 4 bases, J shed 7 bases, and the junction held 3 bases outside the gene matches. CDR3 residues: CASSSGGWNEQFF. For the CDR3, the DNA is TGTGCCAGCAGTTCGGGGGGGTGGAATGAGCAGTTCTTC.

The DNA of the CDR3 is TGTGCCAGCCGCGAGACTAGCACAGATACGCAGTATTTT. This sequence encodes CASRETSTDTQYF. The rearrangement uses TRBV6-1 and TRBJ2-3; D is undetermined. Germline lookup yields CDR1 MNHNS and CDR2 SASEGT. The ends were cut back, 8 bases at V and 0 bases at J, with 9 bases in the middle. There are 13 residues in the CDR3.

This clonotype ranks as medium-sized (0.01 to 0.1%). This chain connects TRBV6-1 to TRBJ2-1; D perhaps matches TRBD2 (6 bases). The last part of the DNA fits TRBJ2-7 better; the J call may be wrong. The CDR3 runs 15 residues. The germline V gene encodes CDR1 MNHNS and CDR2 SASEGT. The CDR3, as DNA: TGTGCCAGCAGAAAGGCGGGACCGGGTCCCTACGAGCAGTACTTC. Its protein product is CASRKAGPGPYEQYF.

The chain's CDR3 is CASSQDVFVGTDTQYF. The CDR3 DNA reads TGCGCCAGCAGCCAAGATGTCTTTGTCGGGACAGATACGCAGTATTTT. This sequence joins TRBV4-1 and TRBJ2-3; D remains ambiguous. V lost 0 bases and J lost 3, with 13 bases in between. Germline CDR1 and CDR2: MGHRA and YSYEKL. The CDR3 is 16 residues long.

The rearrangement links TRBV6-6 to TRBJ1-6, with D possibly being TRBD1 (5 bases). In germline, CDR1 is MNHNY, CDR2 SVGAGI (reference sequence). V lost 0 bases and J 8 bases, leaving 11 bases between the germline ends. The CDR3 covers 15 residues. The CDR3 here is CASSYSKAGYSPLHF. CDR3 coding DNA: TGTGCCAGCAGTTACTCGAAGGCAGGGTATTCACCCCTCCACTTT.

Within the sample, this clonotype is medium-sized. This rearrangement joins TRBV7-2 to TRBJ2-5; D possibly corresponds to TRBD2 (6 bases). The J call may be wrong; the DNA end is better matched by TRBJ2-7. CDR3 length: 15 amino acids. Per germline, CDR1 SGHTA and CDR2 FQGNSA. In DNA form, the CDR3 reads TGTGCCAGCAGCTTAGATAGGCAGCGGGTGTTCGAGCAGTACTTC. It is translated as CASSLDRQRVFEQYF.

This clonotype was observed a single time. The chain carries TRBV6-5 and TRBJ2-7; D call uncertain. CDR3 length equals 14 residues. CDR1 is MNHEY, CDR2 SVGAGI, per germline. Trimming cost V 2 bases and J 0 bases, with 8 bases left between them. The CDR3 sequence is CASSYGPSSYEQYF. The CDR3 DNA sequence: TGTGCCAGCAGTTACGGACCTAGCTCCTACGAGCAGTACTTC.

By share, this clonotype counts as medium-sized. The gene calls are TRBV12-3 or TRBV12-4 and TRBJ2-1; 7 nucleotides align to TRBD2. The end of the DNA aligns better with TRBJ2-5, so the J call may be wrong. This CDR3 region has 14 residues. The CDR3 sequence: CASRGEAARGAQYF. DNA for the CDR3: TGTGCCAGCAGGGGAGAGGCGGCCCGGGGGGCCCAGTACTTC.

The rearrangement links TRBV7-2 to TRBJ2-1; D gene unclear. The germline V gene encodes CDR1 SGHTA and CDR2 FQGNSA. Trimming cost V 4 bases and J 7 bases, with 11 bases left between them. CDR3 size: 13 residues. DNA for the CDR3: TGTGCCAGCAGCTCGTATGTCGAGAATGAGCAGTTCTTC. Translating it yields CASSSYVENEQFF.

The rearrangement links TRBV7-6 to TRBJ2-1, with 9 bases identical to TRBD1. This CDR3 comprises 15 residues. CDR1 and CDR2 from the germline V gene are SGHVS and FNYEAQ. The V gene end was trimmed by 0 bases and the J gene end by 9 bases; junction bases not matched to a gene: 6. The CDR3 spells CASSLAGQGRTEQFF. The CDR3 DNA reads as TGTGCCAGCAGCTTAGCGGGACAGGGTCGGACTGAGCAGTTCTTC.

This clonotype ranks as medium-sized (0.01 to 0.1%). This sequence joins TRBV7-2 and TRBJ2-5; possibly TRBD1 for D (6 bases). Trimming shortened V by 2 bases and J by 1 base, and 8 bases separated the two germline ends. The germline V gene has CDR1 SGHTA and CDR2 FQGNSA. The CDR3 runs to 14 residues. Here the CDR3 reads CASSLTGPQETQYF. The CDR3 nucleotides are TGTGCCAGCAGCTTAACAGGGCCCCAAGAGACCCAGTACTTC.

This rearrangement joins TRBV11-3 to TRBJ2-1; D may be TRBD1 or TRBD2 (5 bases each). The CDR3 has 15 amino acids. The germline gives CDR1 SGHNT, CDR2 YENEEA. V was pared by 1 base and J by 5 bases, with 12 bases between. This CDR3 is CASSLVGLGDNEQFF. The CDR3 DNA reads as TGTGCCAGCAGCTTAGTTGGGCTGGGGGACAATGAGCAGTTCTTC.

This clonotype showed up just a few times. The rearrangement links TRBV7-2 to TRBJ2-1, with 9 bases lining up with TRBD2. CDR3 length equals 15 residues. J gave up 6 bases and V 5 bases, and 8 bases lay outside the gene matches. Germline assignment: CDR1 SGHTA and CDR2 FQGNSA. The CDR3 loop reads CASSQRRLAVNEQFF. The CDR3 DNA is TGTGCCAGCAGCCAAAGACGACTAGCGGTCAATGAGCAGTTCTTC.

V and J are TRBV4-1 and TRBJ1-2; 9 bases agree with TRBD1. This CDR3 contains 14 residues. V lost 4 bases and J lost 2; bases outside the gene matches: 2. CDR1 and CDR2 (germline): MGHRA, YSYEKL. Here the CDR3 reads CASSLGQGNYGYTF. CDR3 in DNA: TGCGCCAGCAGCCTCGGACAGGGGAACTATGGCTACACCTTC.

This chain uses TRBV6-5 with TRBJ2-7; 7 bases are a match to TRBD1. The DNA end lines up better with TRBJ2-5; the J call may be wrong. CDR1 and CDR2 (germline): MNHEY, SVGAGI. The CDR3 consists of 15 residues. Here the CDR3 reads CASSYGQAEYETQYF. CDR3 bases: TGTGCCAGCAGTTACGGACAGGCAGAATATGAGACCCAGTACTTC.